This note documents a single T cell receptor beta chain sequence. Its antigen is as yet unknown. The source of the sample is a study of OX40 agonist ivuxolimab in advanced cancers. Study in general: Ivuxolimab, which patients received intravenously every 2 weeks, was dosed at 0.01 to 10 mg/kg.

Profiled with immunoSEQ multiplex PCR; TCRdb holds only in-frame clones, not every one. The table has approximately 60,000 clones, 77% seen once. CDR1 and CDR2 (germline): LNHDA, SQIVND (reference sequence). The CDR3 runs 11 residues. Trimming took 5 bases from V and 11 from J, leaving 12 bases between them. Study results and caveats: Among the least clonally expanded were partial responders at 0.1-3.0 mg/kg. Averaging showed that CD8+ T cells had more expanded clones than CD4+ did. Some patients without response likewise showed low normalized clonal expansion.

The chain uses TRBV19 and TRBJ1-1; the D gene is possibly TRBD1 (5 bases). The material sequenced was CD4+ or CD8+ T cells sorted from blood, taken in a trial of the OX40 agonist ivuxolimab. The sequence was obtained from an adult with an advanced solid tumor such as melanoma, head and neck, liver or kidney cancer. The CDR3 spells CASSAPWGAFF. The CDR3 DNA sequence: TGTGCCAGTAGTGCCCCATGGGGGGCTTTCTTT.